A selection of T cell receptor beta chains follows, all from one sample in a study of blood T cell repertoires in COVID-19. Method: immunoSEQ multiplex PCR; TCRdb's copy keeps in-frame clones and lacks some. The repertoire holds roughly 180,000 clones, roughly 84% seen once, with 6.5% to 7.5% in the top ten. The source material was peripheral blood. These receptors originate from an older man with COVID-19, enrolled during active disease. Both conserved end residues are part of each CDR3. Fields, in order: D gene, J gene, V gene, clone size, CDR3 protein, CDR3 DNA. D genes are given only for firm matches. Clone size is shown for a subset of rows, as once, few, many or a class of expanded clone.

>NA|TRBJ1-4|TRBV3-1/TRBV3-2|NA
CASSPQATNEKLFF
TGTGCCAGCAGCCCTCAGGCAACTAATGAAAAACTGTTTTTT
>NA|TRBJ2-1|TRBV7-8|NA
CASSLDHDRPKIF
TGTGCCAGCAGCTTAGATCACGACAGGCCGAAAATCTTC
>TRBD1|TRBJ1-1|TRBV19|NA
CASRESVGTGGNTEAFF
TGTGCCAGTAGAGAAAGCGTCGGGACAGGGGGTAACACTGAAGCTTTCTTT
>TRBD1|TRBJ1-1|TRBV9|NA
CASRRGTGAPSSEAFF
TGTGCCAGCAGACGAGGGACAGGGGCTCCTAGCTCAGAAGCTTTCTTT
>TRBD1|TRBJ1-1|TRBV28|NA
CASFTAGQGYTEAFF
TGTGCCAGCTTTACGGCGGGACAGGGGTACACTGAAGCTTTCTTT
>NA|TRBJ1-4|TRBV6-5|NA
CASSRGANEKLFF
TGTGCCAGCAGTCGGGGGGCTAATGAAAAACTGTTTTTT
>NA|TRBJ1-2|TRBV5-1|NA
CASSARQRKVGYTF
TGCGCCAGCAGCGCCCGGCAGCGGAAAGTTGGCTACACCTTC
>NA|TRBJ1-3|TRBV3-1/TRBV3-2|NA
CASSQDFTGRAIYF
TGTGCCAGCAGCCAAGATTTCACAGGCCGGGCCATATATTTT
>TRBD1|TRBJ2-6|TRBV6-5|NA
CAIGTDLRVLTF
TGTGCCATTGGGACAGACCTTCGCGTCCTGACTTTC
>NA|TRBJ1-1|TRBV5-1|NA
CASRLNTEAFF
TGCGCCAGCAGGTTAAACACTGAAGCTTTCTTT
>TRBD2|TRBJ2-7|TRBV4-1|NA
CASSLSGGRTYEQYF
TGCGCCAGCAGCCTTAGCGGGGGCCGTACCTACGAGCAGTACTTC
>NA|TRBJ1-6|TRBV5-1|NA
CASSLSGYDSPLHF
TGCGCCAGCAGCTTGTCAGGGTACGATTCACCCCTCCACTTT
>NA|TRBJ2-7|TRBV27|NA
CASSLGLSYEQYF
TGTGCCAGCAGTTTAGGCCTCTCCTACGAGCAGTACTTC
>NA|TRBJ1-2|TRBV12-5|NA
CASALQASYGYTF
TGTGCTAGTGCTTTACAGGCCTCCTATGGCTACACCTTC
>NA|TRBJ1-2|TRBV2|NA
CASREVAQAYGYTF
TGTGCCAGCAGAGAAGTGGCACAGGCCTATGGCTACACCTTC
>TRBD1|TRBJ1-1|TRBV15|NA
CATSRGGQGKTEAFF
TGTGCCACCAGCAGAGGCGGACAGGGAAAAACTGAAGCTTTCTTT
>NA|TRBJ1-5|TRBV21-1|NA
CASSPGTDYSNQPQHF
TGTGCCAGCAGCCCTGGGACAGACTATAGCAATCAGCCCCAGCATTTT
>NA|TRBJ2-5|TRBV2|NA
CASSGGLNQETQYF
TGTGCCAGCAGTGGCGGCCTAAACCAAGAGACCCAGTACTTC
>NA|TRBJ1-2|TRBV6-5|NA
CASSLVEGGRYTF
TGTGCCAGCAGCCTAGTGGAGGGTGGTCGCTACACCTTC
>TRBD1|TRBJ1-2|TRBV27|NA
CASSLSGQGYGYTF
TGTGCCAGCAGTTTATCGGGACAGGGATATGGCTACACCTTC
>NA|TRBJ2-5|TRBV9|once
CASSVGGHQTETQYF
TGTGCCAGCAGCGTAGGGGGCCACCAGACGGAGACCCAGTACTTC
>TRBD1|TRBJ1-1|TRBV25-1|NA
CASSDNEWGQTEAFF
TGTGCCAGCAGTGATAATGAGTGGGGACAGACTGAAGCTTTCTTT
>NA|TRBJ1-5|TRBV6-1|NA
CASSEGQLNQPQHF
TGTGCCAGCAGTGAGGGGCAGCTCAATCAGCCCCAGCATTTT
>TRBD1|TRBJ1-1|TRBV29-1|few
CSVEADRATEAFF
TGCAGCGTTGAAGCGGACAGGGCCACTGAAGCTTTCTTT
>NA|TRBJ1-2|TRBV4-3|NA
CASSQDIPGYGYTF
TGCGCCAGCAGCCAGGACATTCCTGGCTATGGCTACACCTTC
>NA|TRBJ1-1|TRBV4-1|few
CASSLDRFVAEAFF
TGCGCCAGCAGCCTTGACAGGTTCGTGGCTGAAGCTTTCTTT
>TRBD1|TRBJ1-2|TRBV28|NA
CASSSRGQGNYGYTF
TGTGCCAGCAGTTCAAGGGGACAGGGGAACTATGGCTACACCTTC
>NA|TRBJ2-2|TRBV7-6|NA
CASSLGAQNTGELFF
TGTGCCAGCAGCTTAGGGGCTCAAAACACCGGGGAGCTGTTTTTT
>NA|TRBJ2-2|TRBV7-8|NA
CASSASRAENTGELFF
TGTGCCAGCAGCGCCTCGAGGGCCGAGAACACCGGGGAGCTGTTTTTT
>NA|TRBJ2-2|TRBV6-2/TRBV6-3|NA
CASSYRGTVSGELFF
TGTGCCAGCAGTTACAGGGGAACGGTGTCCGGGGAGCTGTTTTTT
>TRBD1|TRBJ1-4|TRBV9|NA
CASSVGTGGHEKLFF
TGTGCCAGCAGCGTAGGAACAGGGGGCCATGAAAAACTGTTTTTT
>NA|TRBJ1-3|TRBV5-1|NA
CASSLDRNTIYF
TGCGCCAGCAGCTTGGACAGAAACACCATATATTTT
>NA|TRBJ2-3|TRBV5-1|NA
CASSRRLLTSTDTQYF
TGCGCCAGCAGCAGAAGACTACTTACTAGCACAGATACGCAGTATTTT
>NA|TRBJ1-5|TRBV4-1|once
CASSQGRDQPQHF
TGCGCCAGCAGCCAAGGGAGGGATCAGCCCCAGCATTTT
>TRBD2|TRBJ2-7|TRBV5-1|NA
CASSSPRDYLPYEQYF
TGCGCCAGCAGCTCCCCTAGGGACTACCTACCCTACGAGCAGTACTTC
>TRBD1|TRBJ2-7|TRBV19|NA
CASSIGTAPYEQYF
TGTGCCAGTAGTATCGGGACAGCTCCCTACGAGCAGTACTTC
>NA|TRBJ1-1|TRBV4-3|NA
CASSQAVGGPGTEAFF
TGCGCCAGCAGCCAAGCCGTTGGAGGGCCTGGCACTGAAGCTTTCTTT
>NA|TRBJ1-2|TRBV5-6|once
CASSRETGLGYTF
TGTGCCAGCAGCCGCGAGACGGGACTTGGCTACACCTTC
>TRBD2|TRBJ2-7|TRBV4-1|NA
CASSQDPRDGGSYYEQYF
TGCGCCAGCAGCCAAGACCCCAGGGACGGGGGGTCCTACTACGAGCAGTACTTC
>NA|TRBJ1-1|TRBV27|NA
CASSFYKNTEAFF
TGTGCCAGCAGTTTTTACAAGAACACTGAAGCTTTCTTT
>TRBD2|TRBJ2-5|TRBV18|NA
CASSPLGVAGQETQYF
TGTGCCAGCTCACCCTTAGGGGTAGCGGGGCAAGAGACCCAGTACTTC
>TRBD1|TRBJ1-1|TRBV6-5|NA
CASSYHRTGEAFF
TGTGCCAGCAGTTACCACCGGACAGGTGAAGCTTTCTTT
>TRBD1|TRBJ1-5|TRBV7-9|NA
CASSLARTGDSNQPQHF
TGTGCCAGCAGCTTAGCCCGGACAGGCGATAGCAATCAGCCCCAGCATTTT
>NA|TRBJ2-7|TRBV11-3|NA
CASSLLWSRALSYEQYF
TGTGCCAGCAGCTTGTTGTGGAGCAGGGCGCTATCCTACGAGCAGTACTTC
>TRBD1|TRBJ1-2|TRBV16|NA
CASSHAGQGRSRNYGYTF
TGTGCCAGCAGCCACGCGGGACAGGGGCGCAGTAGGAACTATGGCTACACCTTC
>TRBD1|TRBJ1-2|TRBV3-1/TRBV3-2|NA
CASSRGTGKGYTF
TGTGCCAGCAGCCGAGGGACAGGGAAAGGCTACACCTTC
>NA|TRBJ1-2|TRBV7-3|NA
CASRMRDGYTF
TGTGCCAGCAGGATGCGGGATGGCTACACCTTC
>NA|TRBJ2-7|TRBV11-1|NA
CASSRGSYEQYF
TGTGCCAGCAGCAGGGGTTCCTACGAGCAGTACTTC
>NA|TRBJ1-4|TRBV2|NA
CASSEGLEKLFF
TGTGCCAGCAGTGAGGGACTTGAAAAACTGTTTTTT
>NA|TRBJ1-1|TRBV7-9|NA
CASSLMTSAENTEAFF
TGTGCCAGCAGTCTCATGACCTCGGCGGAAAACACTGAAGCTTTCTTT
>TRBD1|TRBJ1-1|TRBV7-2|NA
CASSKTYRGNTEAFF
TGTGCCAGCAGCAAGACCTACAGGGGGAACACTGAAGCTTTCTTT
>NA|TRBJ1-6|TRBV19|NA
CASSALPTSSYNSPLHF
TGTGCCAGTAGTGCCCTTCCAACCAGCTCCTATAATTCACCCCTCCACTTT
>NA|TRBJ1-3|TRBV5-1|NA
CASSYEHRTGNTIYF
TGCGCCAGCAGCTACGAACACAGGACGGGAAACACCATATATTTT
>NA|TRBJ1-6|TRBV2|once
CASSEDRSGSVSPLHF
TGTGCCAGCAGTGAAGATAGGTCAGGATCGGTGTCACCCCTCCACTTT
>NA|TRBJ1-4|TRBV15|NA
CATSRGRGATNEKLFF
TGTGCCACCAGCAGGGGGCGAGGAGCAACTAATGAAAAACTGTTTTTT
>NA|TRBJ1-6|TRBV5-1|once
CASSPWAANNSPLHF
TGCGCCAGCAGTCCCTGGGCAGCCAATAATTCACCCCTCCACTTT
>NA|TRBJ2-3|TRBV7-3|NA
CASSSTGDTQYF
TGTGCCAGCAGCTCTACAGGGGATACGCAGTATTTT
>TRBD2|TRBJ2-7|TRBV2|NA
CASRMTSGGYEQYF
TGTGCCAGCAGGATGACTAGCGGGGGCTACGAGCAGTACTTC
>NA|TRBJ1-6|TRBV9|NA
CASSKRQSNSPLHF
TGTGCCAGCAGCAAGCGACAGTCTAATTCACCCCTCCACTTT
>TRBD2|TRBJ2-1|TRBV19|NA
CASSIGASGANEQFF
TGTGCCAGTAGTATCGGGGCTAGCGGGGCCAATGAGCAGTTCTTC